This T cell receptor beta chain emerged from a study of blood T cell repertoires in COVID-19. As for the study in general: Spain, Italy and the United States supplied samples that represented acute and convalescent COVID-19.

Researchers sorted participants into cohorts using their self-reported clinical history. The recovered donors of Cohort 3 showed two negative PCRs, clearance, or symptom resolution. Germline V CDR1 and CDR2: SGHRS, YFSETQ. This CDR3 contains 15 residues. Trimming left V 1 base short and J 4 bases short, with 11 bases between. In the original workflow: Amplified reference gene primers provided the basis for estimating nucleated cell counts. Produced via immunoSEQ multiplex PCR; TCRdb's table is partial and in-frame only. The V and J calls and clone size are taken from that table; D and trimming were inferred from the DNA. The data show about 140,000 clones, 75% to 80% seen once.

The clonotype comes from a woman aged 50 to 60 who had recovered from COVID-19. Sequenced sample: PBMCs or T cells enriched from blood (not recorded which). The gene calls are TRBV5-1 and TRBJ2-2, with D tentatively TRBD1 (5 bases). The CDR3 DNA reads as TGCGCCAGCAGCTTGAGCCAGGGTGGCACCGGGGAGCTGTTTTTT. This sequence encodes CASSLSQGGTGELFF.